The entry that follows covers one T cell receptor beta chain sequence. The antigen is undetermined. The CDR3 spans 16 residues. Germline-derived CDR1 and CDR2 are MNHEY and SMNVEV (reference sequence). The germline V and J ends were trimmed by 5 bases and 0 bases, with 14 bases remaining between them. The data are from a study of T cell responses to AZD1222 COVID-19 vaccine. Profiling relied on immunoSEQ multiplex PCR, and the TCRdb table lists in-frame clones only, not all of them. Of fewer than 120,000 clones in the sample, approximately 90% were seen once. Study-level points and caveats: Donors, mostly white British, included more females; clonal diversity was possibly underestimated.

The origin of this receptor is an adult who received the AZD1222 COVID-19 vaccine. The gene calls are TRBV27 and TRBJ2-1; tentatively, D is TRBD2 (6 bases). This specimen was peripheral blood, taken 28 days after the second AZD1222 dose. The CDR3: CASSTRGGGSYNEQFF. CDR3 coding DNA: TGTGCCAGCAGTACCCGTGGGGGAGGCTCCTACAATGAGCAGTTCTTC.